The rows below give T cell receptor beta chains drawn from one sample of a study of monozygotic twins with inflammatory bowel disease. TCRdb reprocessed the 5' RACE reads, keeping one entry per CDR3 protein, no DNA. The table lists approximately 330,000 distinct CDR3 sequences. The sample was blood. These receptor sequences come from a human donor with ulcerative colitis or Crohn's disease, or a healthy co-twin of an affected twin (not recorded which). CDR3s include the opening cysteine and the closing phenylalanine or tryptophan.

J gene: TRBJ2-5
V gene: TRBV15
CDR3 protein: CATSRSLAGGQETQYF

J gene: TRBJ2-2
V gene: TRBV5-1
CDR3 protein: CASSTGTVNTGELFF

J gene: TRBJ2-7
V gene: TRBV19
CDR3 protein: CASSIVWQGKTEQYF

J gene: TRBJ1-3
V gene: TRBV4-3
CDR3 protein: CASSQEPRAGNTIYF

J gene: TRBJ2-7
V gene: TRBV5-1
CDR3 protein: CASSLEQAKGEQYF

J gene: TRBJ2-5
V gene: TRBV20-1
CDR3 protein: CSAFTSGVETQYF

J gene: TRBJ1-2
V gene: TRBV7-2
CDR3 protein: CASSLEGSPSDYTF

J gene: TRBJ1-4
V gene: TRBV10-3
CDR3 protein: CAISEGTANEKLFF

J gene: TRBJ2-1
V gene: TRBV2
CDR3 protein: CASIEPYNEQFF

J gene: TRBJ2-3
V gene: TRBV4-1
CDR3 protein: CASSQNRRTGGTDTQYF

J gene: TRBJ2-3
V gene: TRBV7-6
CDR3 protein: CASSSWTLTTDTQYF

J gene: TRBJ1-2
V gene: TRBV28
CDR3 protein: CASSAGREGYTF

J gene: TRBJ1-2
V gene: TRBV7-2
CDR3 protein: CASSVGGSYTF

J gene: TRBJ1-5
V gene: TRBV5-1
CDR3 protein: CASSPETGRSQPQHF

J gene: TRBJ1-2
V gene: TRBV5-1
CDR3 protein: CASSAGGDYGYTF

J gene: TRBJ1-2
V gene: TRBV28
CDR3 protein: CASSPNAGKGNYGYTF

J gene: TRBJ2-3
V gene: TRBV12-3/TRBV12-4
CDR3 protein: CASSLGAKGASTDTQYF

J gene: TRBJ2-1
V gene: TRBV5-1
CDR3 protein: CASSTELALEQFF

J gene: TRBJ2-7
V gene: TRBV27
CDR3 protein: CASSLSISGEQYF

J gene: TRBJ2-1
V gene: TRBV7-9
CDR3 protein: CASSLRASGEQFF

J gene: TRBJ1-6
V gene: TRBV20-1
CDR3 protein: CSGLGAGGSYNSPLHF

J gene: TRBJ2-2
V gene: TRBV10-1
CDR3 protein: CASSPVGWGGELFF

J gene: TRBJ2-7
V gene: TRBV27
CDR3 protein: CASSRSGEAYEQYF

J gene: TRBJ2-1
V gene: TRBV20-1
CDR3 protein: CSAPRLVPYNEQFF

J gene: TRBJ1-3
V gene: TRBV5-5
CDR3 protein: CASRVQGAGNTIYF

J gene: TRBJ2-5
V gene: TRBV30
CDR3 protein: CACLDEGGGETQYF

J gene: TRBJ1-2
V gene: TRBV7-2
CDR3 protein: CASSLIRGPEGPGYTF

J gene: TRBJ2-3
V gene: TRBV10-3
CDR3 protein: CAISGSNTDTQYF

J gene: TRBJ2-3
V gene: TRBV5-1
CDR3 protein: CASSLVGQSTDTQYF

J gene: TRBJ2-2
V gene: TRBV5-1
CDR3 protein: CASSRGTRNTGELFF

J gene: TRBJ2-5
V gene: TRBV27
CDR3 protein: CASSLGQTQYF

J gene: TRBJ2-3
V gene: TRBV3-1
CDR3 protein: CASSLQGEITDTQYF

J gene: TRBJ2-3
V gene: TRBV7-2
CDR3 protein: CASSLSSPKLGTQYF

J gene: TRBJ2-3
V gene: TRBV6-1
CDR3 protein: CASSRARRSSTDTQYF

J gene: TRBJ2-7
V gene: TRBV7-9
CDR3 protein: CASTKGRSYEQYF

J gene: TRBJ2-6
V gene: TRBV27
CDR3 protein: CASSTRDRPQGANVLTF

J gene: TRBJ2-2
V gene: TRBV20-1
CDR3 protein: CSARLAGGVIGELFF

J gene: TRBJ2-7
V gene: TRBV28
CDR3 protein: CASSSSGWDRVNYEQYF

J gene: TRBJ2-1
V gene: TRBV12-3/TRBV12-4
CDR3 protein: CASSSPGLPSWEQFF

J gene: TRBJ1-2
V gene: TRBV27
CDR3 protein: CASSGTRRSGYTF

J gene: TRBJ2-4
V gene: TRBV5-1
CDR3 protein: CASSFLEGAKNIQYF

J gene: TRBJ1-5
V gene: TRBV5-6
CDR3 protein: CASSLFRGHQPQHF

J gene: TRBJ2-7
V gene: TRBV10-3
CDR3 protein: CAITGDGSYEQYF

J gene: TRBJ2-1
V gene: TRBV7-2
CDR3 protein: CASRTGPSSYNEQFF

J gene: TRBJ2-2
V gene: TRBV6-4
CDR3 protein: CASSDREDTGELFF

J gene: TRBJ1-2
V gene: TRBV9
CDR3 protein: CASSPIELGYTF

J gene: TRBJ1-5
V gene: TRBV6-1
CDR3 protein: CASSPGGYSNQPQHF

J gene: TRBJ2-1
V gene: TRBV4-1
CDR3 protein: CASSQPGWGTHEQFF

J gene: TRBJ1-6
V gene: TRBV10-3
CDR3 protein: CAISGFAGTTDSPLHF

J gene: TRBJ1-3
V gene: TRBV7-2
CDR3 protein: CASSQIPGGNTTYF

J gene: TRBJ1-5
V gene: TRBV20-1
CDR3 protein: CSASFGTGGTQPQHF

J gene: TRBJ2-1
V gene: TRBV5-1
CDR3 protein: CASGTGTQTYNEQFF

J gene: TRBJ2-1
V gene: TRBV12-3/TRBV12-4
CDR3 protein: CASSFGPNEQFF

J gene: TRBJ2-7
V gene: TRBV5-1
CDR3 protein: CASSLEAGGYEQYF

J gene: TRBJ2-5
V gene: TRBV4-1
CDR3 protein: CASSQVGLAGVETQYF